Sequencing of this T cell receptor beta chain was carried out in a study of OX40 agonist ivuxolimab in advanced cancers. A note on the overall study: The costimulatory receptor OX40 (CD134) was targeted by ivuxolimab, a fully human IgG2 agonistic monoclonal antibody. Intravenous ivuxolimab was administered to patients every 2 weeks at six dose levels: 0.01, 0.1, 0.3, 1.5, 3 and 10 mg/kg. The point of sequencing TCRbeta in the periphery was to test whether ivuxolimab changed TCR sequence diversity and drove clonal T-cell expansion. The monotherapy dose-escalation portion (N of about 47 patients) of the phase I ivuxolimab trial is reported in the paper. Among the roughly 54 dose-escalation patients, around 20 had hepatocellular carcinoma, around 15 melanoma, 9 renal cell carcinoma and 9 head and neck cancer. Partial responses occurred in three dose-escalation patients, of whom one had hepatocellular carcinoma and two had cutaneous melanoma. A male proportion of roughly 80% and a mean age of around 60 years, ranging from roughly 23 to 79, were recorded for the dose-escalation cohort. Patients were allowed to have had prior anti-PD-1, anti-PD-L1 or anti-CTLA-4 therapy, and more than 35% of the dose-escalation patients had been treated with checkpoint inhibitors.

To sequence the TCRbeta CDR3 region, genomic DNA was isolated from the sorted cells. The immunoSEQ Assay was used to sequence the TCRbeta CDR3 regions. Entries here come from immuneACCESS through TCRdb and include only in-frame sequences with V and J called. Some clones fail to appear in such tables; in the studies checked, an unresolved V gene covers under half of the shortfall, and the cause of the remainder is unknown. The sample has approximately 60,000 clones on record, 84% of them singletons. Roughly 0.6% of the sample comes from the top ten. Points on this clone: The antigen it recognizes is unknown. No much larger clone is present one base from it, and per-base qualities are unavailable.

A distance of 8 bases separates the germline ends of V and J, which lose 2 bases and 6 bases respectively. From its cysteine to its phenylalanine, the CDR3 spans 13 amino acids. Just the 39-base CDR3 DNA is kept, in frame starting at base 1. The germline V gene encodes CDR1 SGHTA and CDR2 FQGNSA. The trial excluded patients who had a history of autoimmune disease or were on systemic immunosuppression. Peripheral blood for TCR sequencing was collected from all dose cohorts at baseline, on cycle 4 day 1, and on cycle 7 day 1. Samples were obtained from an open-label, multicenter, first-in-human phase I dose-escalation trial of ivuxolimab. Adults with locally advanced or metastatic melanoma, renal cell carcinoma, hepatocellular carcinoma or head and neck squamous cell carcinoma were enrolled in the trial. Before TCR sequencing, CD4+ T cells and CD8+ T cells from peripheral blood were sorted into separate populations.

Study-wide findings and limitations: Which antigens the clonally expanded peripheral T cells were specific for was not determined. In partial responders in the 0.1-3.0 mg/kg groups, normalized peripheral clonal expansion was found to be among the lowest, especially among CD8+ T cells. On average, CD8+ T cells showed more expanded clones than CD4+ T cells after ivuxolimab. At doses of 0.1 to 3.0 mg/kg, clonal expansion of both CD4+ and CD8+ T cells in blood was seen between baseline and week 6. Low levels of normalized T-cell clonal expansion were also seen in some nonresponding patients.

This TCR was sampled from an adult with an advanced solid tumor such as melanoma, head and neck, liver or kidney cancer. Sequenced material: CD4+ or CD8+ T cells sorted from blood, taken in a trial of the OX40 agonist ivuxolimab. This sequence uses TRBV7-2 and TRBJ1-5, with the D segment identity uncertain. CDR3 reads: CASSLFAFQPQHF. The nucleotide sequence is TGTGCCAGCAGCTTATTTGCTTTTCAGCCCCAGCATTTT.